The T cell receptor beta chain described here comes from a study of cytomegalovirus exposure and HLA in healthy donors. Study-wide points: An ancestry cluster, one associated with Asian ancestry, reportedly showed fewer N-insertions than the roughly 700-donor mean in a later analysis. Confirmation in vitro established that three CMV-associated chains were specific for CMV antigens. Sequencing likely caused a cluster of highly shared sequence variants.

Concerning this clone itself: Its specificity is unknown.

The PCR was carried out with 60 Vbeta primers and 13 Jbeta primers. Using immunoSEQ multiplex PCR, the repertoire was profiled, and TCRdb retains in-frame clones only, with some absent. The sample has a few hundred thousand clones; under 90% are singletons. Sequenced: PBMCs. This TCR derives from a girl aged 2 to 9 in good health and CMV-seronegative.

The CDR3 sequence: CAWSLGVPVEAFF. The CDR3 DNA sequence: TGTGCCTGGAGCCTCGGGGTTCCAGTTGAAGCTTTCTTT. V usage is TRBV30 and J usage is TRBJ1-1; D is unclear. Trimming shortened V by 3 bases and J by 7 bases, and 15 bases separated the two germline ends. This CDR3 contains 13 residues. The germline V gene encodes CDR1 GTSNPN and CDR2 SVGIG (reference sequence).